This T cell receptor beta chain was retrieved from a study of T cell responses to AZD1222 COVID-19 vaccine. General study results and limits: The sample set comprised mostly white British donors with more females, and clonal diversity was possibly underestimated. There were vaccine-associated CD4 TCRs across spike, dominant at 160-218 and 743-854. There were repertoire samples only from the period after the peak T cell response.

Note on this clone: Its antigen remains unknown.

Method: immunoSEQ multiplex PCR; TCRdb's copy keeps in-frame clones and lacks some. The data hold approximately 150,000 clones, with around 89% observed a single time. This receptor was taken from an adult in good health. The sample here was peripheral blood, taken on day 0 of AZD1222 vaccination.

CDR3 sequence reads: CASSVGRSHNSPLHF. The CDR3 nucleotides read TGTGCCAGCAGCGTAGGGAGGTCCCATAATTCACCCCTCCACTTT. The J gene is TRBJ1-6, the V gene TRBV9; D call uncertain. The CDR3 is 15 amino acids. Germline loops: CDR1 SGDLS, CDR2 YYNGEE. With 0 bases removed from V and 5 bases from J, the gap between germline ends came to 9 bases.